This T cell receptor beta chain was identified in a study of regulatory T cells in long-lasting Graves disease. Across the whole study: Over-5-year antithyroid drug use with positive TSH receptor antibodies defined persistent Graves' disease in the study.

Time point reported: persistent/refractory GD, antithyroid drugs over 5 years with positive TRAb. Researchers made the TCR library from RNA that was extracted from PBMCs. Under American Thyroid Association guidelines, Graves' disease was diagnosed. This clonotype was seen at least ten times. Its cognate antigen is unknown. This CDR3 has 17 residues. CDR1 MNHEY and CDR2 SMNVEV come from the germline V gene (reference sequence). The V gene end was trimmed by 1 base and the J gene end by 0 bases; junction bases not matched to a gene: 5. Whole-study findings and limits: Lower TCR diversity was seen in persistent Graves' patients than in newly diagnosed ones. Analysis covered peripheral blood alone, not thyroid tissue.

Libraries of TCR beta came from iRepertoire HTBI primers plus Arm-PCR of CDR3 regions. TCRdb ran MiXCR on the multiplex PCR reads and lists one entry per CDR3 protein. The sample carries hundreds of thousands of distinct CDR3 sequences, around 30% recorded once. The sequenced sample was peripheral blood mononuclear cells (PBMCs), obtained when the disease was refractory, from a patient treated with antithyroid drugs. This TCR was recovered from a female donor with Graves disease. The rearrangement joins TRBV27 to TRBJ1-4, with 7 positions matching TRBD1. The CDR3 nucleotides are TGTGCCAGCAGTTTATGGGGACAGCCTGCAACTAATGAAAAACTGTTTTTT. Its protein is CASSLWGQPATNEKLFF.